This TCR beta chain comes out of a study of blood T cell repertoires in COVID-19. In the study overall: COVID-19 samples collected from the United States, Italy and Spain covered acute and convalescent phases. T cells, B-cell-depleted T cells, or PBMCs provided the cDNA or gDNA that served as material.

This clone has just a few counts. In the study's own analysis: Amplified reference gene primers provided the basis for estimating nucleated cell counts. Sequenced by immunoSEQ multiplex PCR; TCRdb stores in-frame clones only, minus some. D and trimming come from the DNA, and the V and J calls and clone size come from that table. The data contain 250,000 to 350,000 clones, more than 75% of them singletons. Sequenced material: peripheral blood. This TCR derives from a woman aged 50 to 60 with active or convalescent COVID-19.

CDR3 DNA: TGTGCCAGCAGTTTATCAAGAGGCACAGATACGCAGTATTTT. Encoded protein: CASSLSRGTDTQYF. The J gene is TRBJ2-3, the V gene TRBV27; no clear D. This CDR3 is 14 amino acids long. V was shortened by 0 bases and J by 1 base, with 5 bases between the two germline ends. The germline CDR1 and CDR2 sequences are MNHEY and SMNVEV (reference sequence).